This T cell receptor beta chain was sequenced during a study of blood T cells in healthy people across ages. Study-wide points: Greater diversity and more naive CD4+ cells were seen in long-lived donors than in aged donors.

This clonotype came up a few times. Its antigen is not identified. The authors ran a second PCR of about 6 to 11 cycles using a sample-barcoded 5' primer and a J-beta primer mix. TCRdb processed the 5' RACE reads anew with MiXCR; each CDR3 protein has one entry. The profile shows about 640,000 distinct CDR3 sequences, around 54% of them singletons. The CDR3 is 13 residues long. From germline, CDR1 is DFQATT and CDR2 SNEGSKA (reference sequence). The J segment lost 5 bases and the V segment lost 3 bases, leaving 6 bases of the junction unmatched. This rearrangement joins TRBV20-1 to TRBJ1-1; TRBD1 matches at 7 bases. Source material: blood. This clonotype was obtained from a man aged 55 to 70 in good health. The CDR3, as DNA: TGCAGTGCTAGGCGACAGGGAGGGACTGAAGCTTTCTTT. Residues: CSARRQGGTEAFF.